The clone carrying this T cell receptor beta chain was detected only a few times. Antigen unknown. Germline is not matched at one junction end, which may reflect a read error. Newly diagnosed hyperthyroidism patients aged 18 to 65 years had disease lasting under 2 months. Exclusion followed for patients with uncontrolled infection, other autoimmune disease, pregnancy or lactation. Progressors' blood was drawn at hyperthyroidism diagnosis, before ophthalmopathy symptoms. The sample is drawn from a study of T cells in Graves' hyperthyroidism and ophthalmopathy. Points from the study as a whole: Peripheral blood also featured most of the thyroid clonotypes expanded above 0.001.

CDR1 is SGHTA, CDR2 FQGTGA, per germline. The CDR3 runs to 13 residues. Template material for amplifying TCR beta CDR3 regions consisted of RNA transcripts. The HTBI primer set served for first-round RT-PCR of the TCR CDR3. TCRdb analysed the multiplex PCR reads with MiXCR anew, one entry per CDR3 protein. The sample shows approximately 400,000 distinct CDR3 sequences, 15% to 19% of them seen only once. The sequenced sample was blood. The sequence was collected from a woman in her late teens or twenties with Graves' hyperthyroidism that later progressed to Graves' ophthalmopathy. The chain uses TRBV7-3 and TRBJ2-1, with D possibly being TRBD2 (6 bases). CDR3 residues: CAGSRRTEGEQFF. CDR3 DNA sequence: TGTGCCGGCAGCAGAAGGACGGAGGGTGAGCAGTTCTTC. Full variable domain (rest looked up from reference TRBV7-3 and TRBJ2-1): GAGVSQTPSNKVTEKGKYVELRCDPISGHTALYWYRQSLGQGPEFLIYFQGTGAADDSGLPNDRFFAVRPEGSVSTLKIQRTERGDSAVYLCAGSRRTEGEQFFGPGTRLTVL.